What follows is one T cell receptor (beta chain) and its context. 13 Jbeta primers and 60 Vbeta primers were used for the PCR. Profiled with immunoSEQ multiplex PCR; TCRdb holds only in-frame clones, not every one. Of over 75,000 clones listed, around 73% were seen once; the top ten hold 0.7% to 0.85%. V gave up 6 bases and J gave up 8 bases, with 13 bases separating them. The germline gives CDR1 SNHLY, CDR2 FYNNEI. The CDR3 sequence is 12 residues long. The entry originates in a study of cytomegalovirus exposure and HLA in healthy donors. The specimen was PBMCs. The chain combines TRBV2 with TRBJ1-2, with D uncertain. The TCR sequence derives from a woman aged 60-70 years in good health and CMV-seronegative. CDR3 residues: CASRGRGGGYTF. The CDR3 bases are TGTGCCAGCAGGGGCCGGGGAGGGGGCTACACCTTC.